One and the same sample provided the 5 T cell receptor beta chains below, sequenced in a study of HIV-infected children after antiretroviral therapy interruption. Regarding treatment: PENTA 11 planned treatment interruption arm or continuous ART arm. A 3' RACE protocol on RNA, with unique molecular identifiers, produced the TCR library. MiXCR, run by TCRdb on the 3' RACE reads, gives a single entry per CDR3 protein. The sample has some 15,000 distinct CDR3 sequences, 3% to 4% seen once; the top ten hold about 4.8%. This specimen consisted of CD45RA+ CD4+ T cells from PBMCs, obtained from a donor given antiretroviral therapy, either interrupted or continuous. Sample subset: naive CD4+ CD45RA+ CD45RO- T cells. Receptors were obtained from a child aged 2 to 17 with HIV.

This clonotype was seen many times. The chain recombines TRBV19 with TRBJ1-3; D is ambiguous. The CDR3 consists of 16 residues. V lost 5 bases and J 0 bases, leaving 14 bases between the germline ends. Germline loops: CDR1 LNHDA, CDR2 SQIVND (reference sequence). The CDR3 DNA is TGTGCCAGTAGTGTTGGACTGCAAGCCTCTGGAAACACCATATATTTT. This codes for CASSVGLQASGNTIYF.

This clonotype was recorded many times. This chain joins TRBV6-5 and TRBJ2-7; 8 bases are shared with TRBD2. The CDR3 loop spans 17 amino acids. Unmatched junction bases numbered 7, after V lost 0 bases and J lost 0 bases. In germline, CDR1 is MNHEY, CDR2 SVGAGI. DNA of the CDR3: TGTGCCAGCAGTTACTCCGGGAGGGCAGCAAGCTCCTACGAGCAGTACTTC. Translating gives CASSYSGRAASSYEQYF.

This clonotype was detected many times. The gene calls are TRBV27 and TRBJ2-7; possible D gene TRBD1, 6 bases. This CDR3 spans 16 amino acids. Trimming cost V 5 bases and J 0 bases, with 17 bases left between them. Germline CDR1 reads MNHEY; CDR2 reads SMNVEV (reference sequence). The CDR3 loop is CASSLKTGPLSYEQYF. The CDR3 DNA reads as TGTGCCAGCAGTCTTAAAACAGGGCCCCTCTCCTACGAGCAGTACTTC.

This clonotype rates as medium-sized. The chain uses TRBV20-1 and TRBJ1-1; no firm D call. The CDR3 spans 13 residues. Germline assignment: CDR1 DFQATT and CDR2 SNEGSKA (reference sequence). The V and J ends lost 5 bases and 1 base respectively, with 11 bases between them. Here the CDR3 DNA reads TGCAGTGCTGCCTCAGACGGGAACACTGAAGCTTTCTTT. It codes for CSAASDGNTEAFF.

This clonotype occurred many times. The V and J genes are TRBV12-3 or TRBV12-4 and TRBJ2-7; TRBD1 or TRBD2 may be the D gene (6 bases each). The CDR3 length is 15 residues. Trimming cost V 4 bases and J 2 bases, with 15 bases left between them. The CDR3 bases are TGTGCCAGCAGTTCGGAGGGGGAAGGGGCCTACGAGCAGTACTTC. It encodes CASSSEGEGAYEQYF.